These 9 T cell receptor beta chains share one sample of origin, sequenced in a study of blood T cell repertoires in COVID-19. Profiling relied on immunoSEQ multiplex PCR, and the TCRdb table lists in-frame clones only, not all of them. Among roughly 150,000 clones listed, 80% to 90% were seen once. Material: peripheral blood. Receptors were obtained from a woman aged 70-85 years with acute or convalescent COVID-19.

The chain combines TRBV5-1 with TRBJ2-1; D may be TRBD1 or TRBD2 (5 bases each). Germline lookup yields CDR1 SGHRS and CDR2 YFSETQ. The CDR3 extends over 15 amino acids. Trimming cost V 4 bases and J 7 bases, with 18 bases left between them. In DNA form, the CDR3 reads TGCGCCAGCAGCATGGGGCTAGGTAGCGCGAATGAGCAGTTCTTC. It is translated as CASSMGLGSANEQFF.

In its sample, this clone was seen once. V and J are TRBV5-1 and TRBJ2-3, with 9 bases aligning to TRBD2. CDR1 is SGHRS and CDR2 is YFSETQ in the germline V gene. This CDR3 contains 16 residues. V lost 1 base to trimming and J lost 4 bases; unmatched junction nucleotides: 7. The CDR3 loop reads CASSLRAGGQADTQYF. CDR3 bases: TGCGCCAGCAGCTTGAGGGCGGGGGGGCAAGCAGATACGCAGTATTTT.

The rearrangement joins TRBV28 to TRBJ2-3, with 14 bases that match TRBD2. V gave up 9 bases and J gave up 3 bases; unmatched junction bases: 11. The CDR3 extends over 17 amino acids. Germline CDR1 reads MDHEN; CDR2 reads SYDVKM. The CDR3 DNA sequence: TGTGCCAGTAAAAGGACTAGCGGGGGGAAGGGTACAGATACGCAGTATTTT. It yields the protein CASKRTSGGKGTDTQYF.

The chain carries TRBV6-5 and TRBJ1-6; 8 bases are shared with TRBD1. V lost 2 bases and J lost 7; bases outside the gene matches: 7. CDR3 length: 16 residues. From germline, CDR1 is MNHEY and CDR2 SVGAGI. The CDR3 DNA reads TGTGCCAGCAGTTACCTTACGACAGGGGAGAATTCACCCCTCCACTTT. The encoded protein is CASSYLTTGENSPLHF.

The chain is built from TRBV6-2 or TRBV6-3 and TRBJ2-6; D ambiguous. Germline CDR1 MNHEY, CDR2 SVGEGT. This CDR3 has 13 residues. V was clipped by 4 bases and J by 1 base, with 2 bases between them. This CDR3 is CASSSSGANVLTF. The CDR3 DNA reads as TGTGCCAGCAGTTCATCTGGGGCCAACGTCCTGACTTTC.

In DNA form, the CDR3 reads TGTGCCAGCAGCGTGTTAGTAGGGGCCGGGGAGCTGTTTTTT. Translating it yields CASSVLVGAGELFF. This chain joins TRBV9 and TRBJ2-2, with TRBD1 as a possible D gene (5 bases). Per the germline V gene, CDR1 is SGDLS and CDR2 is YYNGEE. There are 14 residues in the CDR3. Trimming removed 2 bases from V and 6 bases from J, with 11 bases in between.

The chain recombines TRBV5-1 with TRBJ2-7; 8 bases match TRBD1. CDR3 length: 16 residues. From germline, CDR1 is SGHRS and CDR2 YFSETQ. V shed 4 bases, J shed 2 bases, and the junction held 11 bases outside the gene matches. This CDR3 reads CASSLLGQGAPYEQYF. The CDR3 nucleotides read TGCGCCAGCAGCCTGCTGGGTCAGGGGGCCCCCTACGAGCAGTACTTC.

The chain uses TRBV6-2 or TRBV6-3 and TRBJ1-2; 8 bases fit TRBD1. Germline trimming cut 1 base from V and 5 bases from J; bases unmatched to any gene: 9. In germline, CDR1 is MNHEY, CDR2 SVGEGT. This CDR3 has 16 amino acids. CDR3 DNA sequence: TGTGCCAGCAGTTACTGGCCAGGGGGCGTCGGTTATGGCTACACCTTC. It is translated as CASSYWPGGVGYGYTF.

J is TRBJ2-4 and V is TRBV25-1; D is perhaps TRBD1 (6 bases). This CDR3 is built from 16 residues. V lost 6 bases, J lost 1 base, and 16 bases lay in between. Looked up from germline, CDR1 is MGHDK and CDR2 is SYGVNS. CDR3 DNA sequence: TGTGCCAGCAGCGGACGACAGGTGGAGGCCAAAAACATTCAGTACTTC. Residues: CASSGRQVEAKNIQYF.